The rows below give T cell receptor beta chains drawn from one sample of a study of beta chain features in type 1 diabetes. Sequenced by immunoSEQ multiplex PCR; TCRdb stores in-frame clones only, minus some. The sample lists roughly 500,000 clones; 30% were seen once. The sample taken for sequencing was naive CD4+ T cells from blood. The receptors were sampled from a man between 18 and 29 years old in good health. The CDR3 runs from the conserved cysteine through the conserved F or W. D genes are given only for firm matches. Clone size is stated in some rows and not others, as once, few, many or a class when expanded.

d_gene	j_gene	abundance	v_gene	CDR3aa	CDR3nt
.	TRBJ2-1	.	TRBV7-2	CASSLVRYNEQFF	TGTGCCAGCAGCTTAGTTCGGTACAATGAGCAGTTCTTC
.	TRBJ2-3	.	TRBV30	CAWSVVGDTQYF	TGTGCCTGGAGTGTGGTCGGAGATACGCAGTATTTT
.	TRBJ2-1	few	TRBV25-1	CASSPKTPGLARDNEQFF	TGTGCCAGCAGTCCAAAAACCCCTGGGCTAGCGAGAGACAATGAGCAGTTCTTC
TRBD2	TRBJ2-7	.	TRBV10-3	CAISAGGGYEQYF	TGTGCCATCTCTGCGGGAGGGGGCTACGAGCAGTACTTC
.	TRBJ2-2	.	TRBV2	CASGQMNTGELFF	TGTGCCAGCGGACAGATGAACACCGGGGAGCTGTTTTTT
.	TRBJ1-2	.	TRBV30	CAWTGPPGPRYTF	TGTGCCTGGACCGGACCTCCGGGACCCCGTTACACCTTC
.	TRBJ2-5	few	TRBV30	CAWSGIKETQYF	TGTGCCTGGAGTGGCATCAAAGAGACCCAGTACTTC
.	TRBJ1-2	few	TRBV4-2	CASSQSGSANYGYTF	TGTGCCAGCAGCCAAAGTGGATCAGCTAACTATGGCTACACCTTC
.	TRBJ1-2	few	TRBV5-4	CASSQDGDNYGYTF	TGTGCCAGCAGCCAGGACGGAGATAACTATGGCTACACCTTC
.	TRBJ2-1	.	TRBV14	CASSDRAYNEQFF	TGTGCCAGCTCTGACCGAGCCTACAATGAGCAGTTCTTC
TRBD1	TRBJ2-5	.	TRBV5-1	CASSGNQGAQETQYF	TGCGCCAGCAGCGGCAACCAGGGGGCCCAGGAGACCCAGTACTTC
.	TRBJ2-3	.	TRBV27	CASSLIRGGTQYF	TGTGCCAGCAGTTTGATCAGGGGCGGTACGCAGTATTTT
.	TRBJ1-5	few	TRBV30	CAWSVRRTDQPQHF	TGTGCCTGGAGTGTTCGGCGGACCGACCAGCCCCAGCATTTT
.	TRBJ1-1	.	TRBV10-3	CAISESGYTEAFF	TGTGCCATCAGTGAGTCTGGGTACACTGAAGCTTTCTTT
.	TRBJ1-1	few	TRBV9	CASSVRWQNTEAFF	TGTGCCAGCAGCGTAAGGTGGCAGAACACTGAAGCTTTCTTT
.	TRBJ2-7	.	TRBV15	CATSRVRDKPLRAALF	TGTGCCACCAGTCGGGTCCGGGACAAGCCTTTACGAGCAGCCCTCTTC
TRBD2	TRBJ2-1	.	TRBV4-1	CASSQGLAGAGEQFF	TGCGCCAGCAGCCAAGGCCTAGCGGGAGCAGGCGAGCAGTTCTTC
.	TRBJ2-7	.	TRBV19	CASSIISSSSYEQYF	TGTGCCAGTAGTATCATCAGTTCATCCTCCTACGAGCAGTACTTC
TRBD2	TRBJ2-3	once	TRBV29-1	CSVRREGRTDTQYF	TGCAGCGTCCGGCGGGAGGGCCGCACAGATACGCAGTATTTT
TRBD1	TRBJ1-2	few	TRBV29-1	CSVEDGRDRVFFGRYGYTF	TGCAGCGTTGAAGATGGGCGGGACAGGGTCTTCTTTGGGAGGTATGGCTACACCTTC
.	TRBJ2-4	.	TRBV29-1	CSVAGVGRVSIQYF	TGCAGCGTTGCGGGGGTTGGTAGGGTGAGCATTCAGTACTTC
TRBD1	TRBJ2-7	.	TRBV4-1	CASSQDPAGGYEQYF	TGCGCCAGCAGCCAAGATCCCGCAGGGGGCTACGAGCAGTACTTC
.	TRBJ1-1	.	TRBV29-1	CSVLFRNTEAFF	TGCAGCGTTCTTTTCAGGAACACTGAAGCTTTCTTT
.	TRBJ2-3	.	TRBV12-5	CASGLVLSTDTQYF	TGTGCTAGTGGTTTGGTACTAAGCACAGATACGCAGTATTTT
.	TRBJ2-7	.	TRBV11-2	CASSPVRRADYEQYF	TGTGCCAGCAGCCCGGTTCGGAGGGCAGACTACGAGCAGTACTTC
.	TRBJ2-5	few	TRBV28	CASTAASQETQYF	TGTGCCAGTACGGCGGCATCCCAAGAGACCCAGTACTTC
.	TRBJ2-4	.	TRBV21-1	CASSKRPSGSQNIQYF	TGTGCCAGCAGCAAAAGGCCTAGCGGGAGCCAAAACATTCAGTACTTC
.	TRBJ2-1	few	TRBV6-5	CASKGTYNEQFF	TGTGCCAGCAAAGGGACCTACAATGAGCAGTTCTTC
TRBD1	TRBJ2-5	.	TRBV9	CASSVGTGKETQYF	TGTGCCAGCAGCGTAGGGACAGGGAAAGAGACCCAGTACTTC
.	TRBJ2-3	few	TRBV7-3	CASSFQSGLSTDTQYF	TGTGCCAGCAGCTTTCAGTCCGGACTTTCCACAGATACGCAGTATTTT
TRBD1	TRBJ2-1	few	TRBV29-1	CSVEDRFQGQGVVNEQFF	TGCAGCGTTGAAGATCGATTCCAGGGACAGGGGGTTGTCAATGAGCAGTTCTTC
.	TRBJ2-2	few	TRBV29-1	CSVRRGTGELFF	TGCAGCGTTAGACGGGGGACCGGGGAGCTGTTTTTT
.	TRBJ2-7	.	TRBV2	CASSVEGGPYEQYF	TGTGCCAGCAGTGTGGAAGGGGGGCCCTACGAGCAGTACTTC
.	TRBJ2-4	few	TRBV13	CASSLGTGKRNIQYF	TGTGCCAGCAGCTTAGGCACGGGGAAAAGAAACATTCAGTACTTC
.	TRBJ2-3	.	TRBV18	CASSPPSTDTQYF	TGTGCCAGCTCACCACCTTCCACTGATACGCAGTATTTT
TRBD2	TRBJ2-3	.	TRBV7-6	CASSMTSATDTQYF	TGTGCCAGCAGCATGACTAGCGCTACAGATACGCAGTATTTT
.	TRBJ2-6	few	TRBV14	CASSQVTGVLRPGANVLTF	TGTGCCAGCAGCCAGGTGACAGGCGTACTACGGCCTGGGGCCAACGTCCTGACTTTC
.	TRBJ2-3	.	TRBV9	CASSPDVGELDTQYF	TGTGCCAGCAGCCCAGACGTAGGGGAGCTAGATACGCAGTATTTT
TRBD2	TRBJ2-3	.	TRBV7-2	CASSPTSRSTQYF	TGTGCCAGCAGTCCGACTAGCAGGAGTACGCAGTATTTT
TRBD1	TRBJ1-4	.	TRBV10-3	CAISETRQGDEKLFF	TGTGCCATCAGTGAGACCCGACAGGGGGATGAAAAACTGTTTTTT
.	TRBJ2-5	.	TRBV4-2	CASSQGTGETQYF	TGTGCCAGCAGCCAAGGTACAGGAGAGACCCAGTACTTC
.	TRBJ2-4	few	TRBV29-1	CSVVGVGKNIQYF	TGCAGCGTCGTAGGGGTGGGCAAAAACATTCAGTACTTC
.	TRBJ2-1	few	TRBV6-1	CASSDLYNEQFF	TGTGCCAGCAGTGATCTCTACAATGAGCAGTTCTTC
.	TRBJ2-7	few	TRBV7-9	CVTGRSDLSYEQYF	TGTGTCACGGGGCGCAGCGACCTCTCCTACGAGCAGTACTTC
.	TRBJ2-1	once	TRBV28	CASSFSLSYNEQFF	TGTGCCAGCAGTTTCTCTTTATCCTACAATGAGCAGTTCTTC
.	TRBJ1-1	.	TRBV2	CASRQGQNTEAFF	TGTGCCAGCAGGCAGGGACAGAACACTGAAGCTTTCTTT
TRBD1	TRBJ2-2	few	TRBV7-9	CASTDRGNTGELFF	TGTGCCAGCACGGACAGGGGGAACACCGGGGAGCTGTTTTTT
.	TRBJ2-2	.	TRBV23-1	CASSQSPANTGELFF	TGCGCCAGCAGTCAATCGCCGGCGAACACCGGGGAGCTGTTTTTT
.	TRBJ2-7	few	TRBV5-4	CASSNPQAYEQYF	TGTGCCAGCAGCAACCCCCAAGCCTACGAGCAGTACTTC
.	TRBJ1-1	.	TRBV7-9	CASSPITVNTEAFF	TGTGCCAGCAGCCCCATCACAGTGAACACTGAAGCTTTCTTT
.	TRBJ2-7	.	TRBV30	CAWGDGKIYEQYF	TGTGCCTGGGGGGACGGAAAGATCTACGAGCAGTACTTC
.	TRBJ2-7	few	TRBV7-2	CASSHMGPPEQYF	TGTGCCAGCAGCCACATGGGGCCCCCGGAGCAGTACTTC